This T cell receptor beta chain was observed in a study of T cell repertoires in ileal Crohn's disease. Overall study results and limits: Clonality above 26.8% at surgery always came with endoscopic recurrence. Compared with CD4 T cells, sorted CD8 cells carried more expanded clones. Compared with non-smokers, active smokers at surgery showed more clonal expansions.

Around 500 nanograms of biopsy DNA per sample underwent TCRB immunosequencing. Produced via immunoSEQ multiplex PCR; TCRdb's table is partial and in-frame only. The sample contains about 6,600 clones, about 78% of which appear only once. From germline, CDR1 is SGHAT and CDR2 FQNNGV. The CDR3 spans 15 residues. Trimming removed 4 bases from V and 5 bases from J; junction bases left unmatched: 10. On this clone itself: Antigen: not known.

The rearrangement links TRBV11-2 to TRBJ1-2; the match to TRBD1 covers 7 bases. This receptor was taken from an adult with Crohn's disease. Material for sequencing was ileal tissue. CDR3 protein: CASSSGQRGWYGYTF. The CDR3 bases are TGTGCCAGCAGCTCGGGACAGAGAGGATGGTATGGCTACACCTTC.